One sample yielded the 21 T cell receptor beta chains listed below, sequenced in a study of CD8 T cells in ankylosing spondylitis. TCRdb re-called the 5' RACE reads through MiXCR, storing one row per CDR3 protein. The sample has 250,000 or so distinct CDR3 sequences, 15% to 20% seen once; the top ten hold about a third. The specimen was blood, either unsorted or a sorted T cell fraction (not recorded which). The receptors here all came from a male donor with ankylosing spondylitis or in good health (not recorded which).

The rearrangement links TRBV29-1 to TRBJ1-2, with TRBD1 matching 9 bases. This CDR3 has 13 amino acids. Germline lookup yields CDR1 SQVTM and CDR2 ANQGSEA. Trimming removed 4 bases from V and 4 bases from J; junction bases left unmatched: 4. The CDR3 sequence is CSVVLQGAYGYTF. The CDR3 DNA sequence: TGCAGCGTTGTACTACAGGGGGCCTATGGCTACACCTTC.

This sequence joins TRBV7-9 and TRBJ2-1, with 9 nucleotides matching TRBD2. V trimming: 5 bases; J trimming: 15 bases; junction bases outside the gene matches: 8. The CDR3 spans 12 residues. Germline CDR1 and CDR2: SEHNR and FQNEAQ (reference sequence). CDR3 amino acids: CASSPALLAGFF. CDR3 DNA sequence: TGTGCCAGCAGCCCTGCTCTACTAGCGGGGTTCTTC.

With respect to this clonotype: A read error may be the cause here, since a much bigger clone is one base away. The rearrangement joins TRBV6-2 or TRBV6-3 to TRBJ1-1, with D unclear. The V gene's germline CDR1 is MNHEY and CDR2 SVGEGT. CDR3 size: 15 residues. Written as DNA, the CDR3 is TGTGCCAGCAGACCCGGACTCGATATGAACACTGAAGCTCTCTTT. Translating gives CASRPGLDMNTEALF.

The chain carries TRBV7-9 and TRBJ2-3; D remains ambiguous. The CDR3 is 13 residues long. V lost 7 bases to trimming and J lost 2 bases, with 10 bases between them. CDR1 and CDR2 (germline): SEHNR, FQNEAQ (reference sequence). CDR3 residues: CASKQDITDTQYF. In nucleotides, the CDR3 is TGTGCCAGCAAGCAGGATATCACAGATACGCAGTATTTT.

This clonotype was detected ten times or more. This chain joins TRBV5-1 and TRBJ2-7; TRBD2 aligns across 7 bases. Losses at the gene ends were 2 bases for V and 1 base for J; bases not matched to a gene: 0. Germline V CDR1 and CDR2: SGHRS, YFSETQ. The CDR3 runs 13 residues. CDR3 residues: CASSFGGSYEQYF. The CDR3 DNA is TGCGCCAGCAGCTTCGGGGGGTCCTACGAGCAGTACTTC.

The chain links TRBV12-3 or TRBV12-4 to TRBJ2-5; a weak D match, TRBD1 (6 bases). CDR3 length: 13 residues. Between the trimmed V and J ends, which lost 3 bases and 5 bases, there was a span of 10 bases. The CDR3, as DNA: TGTGCCAGCAGTTTCGGACAGATGGAGACCCAGTACTTC. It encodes CASSFGQMETQYF.

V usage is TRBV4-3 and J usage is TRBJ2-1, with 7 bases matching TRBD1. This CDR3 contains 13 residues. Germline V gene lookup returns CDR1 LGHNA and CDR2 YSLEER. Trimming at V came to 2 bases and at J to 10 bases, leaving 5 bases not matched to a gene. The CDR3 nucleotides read TGCGCCAGCAGCCAAAATACAGGGGTGGAGCAGTTCTTC. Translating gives CASSQNTGVEQFF.

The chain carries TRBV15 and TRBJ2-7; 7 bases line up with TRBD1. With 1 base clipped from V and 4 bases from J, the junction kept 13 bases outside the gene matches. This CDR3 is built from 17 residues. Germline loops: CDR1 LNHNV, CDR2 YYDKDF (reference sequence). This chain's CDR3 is CATSRVFRGQETYEQYF. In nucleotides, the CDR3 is TGTGCCACCAGCAGAGTCTTCCGCGGACAGGAGACGTACGAGCAGTACTTC.

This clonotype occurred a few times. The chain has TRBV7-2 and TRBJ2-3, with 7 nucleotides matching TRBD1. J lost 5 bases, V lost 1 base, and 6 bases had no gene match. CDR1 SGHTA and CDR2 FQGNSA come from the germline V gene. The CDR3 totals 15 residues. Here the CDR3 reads CASSLGQGVEDTQYF. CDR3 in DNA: TGTGCCAGCAGCTTAGGGCAGGGGGTGGAAGATACGCAGTATTTT.

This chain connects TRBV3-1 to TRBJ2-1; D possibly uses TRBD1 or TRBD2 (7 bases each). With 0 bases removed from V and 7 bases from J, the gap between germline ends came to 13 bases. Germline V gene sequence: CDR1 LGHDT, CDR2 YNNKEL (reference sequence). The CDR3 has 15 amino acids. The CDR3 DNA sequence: TGTGCCAGCAGCCAAGAGTACAGGGGAGGGAATGAGCAGTTCTTC. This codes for CASSQEYRGGNEQFF.

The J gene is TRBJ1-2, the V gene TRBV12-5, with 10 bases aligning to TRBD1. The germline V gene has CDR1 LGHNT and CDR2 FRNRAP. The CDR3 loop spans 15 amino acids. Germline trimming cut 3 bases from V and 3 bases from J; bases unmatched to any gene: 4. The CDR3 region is CASGFGTGEYYGYTF. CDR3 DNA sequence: TGTGCTAGTGGTTTCGGGACAGGGGAATACTATGGCTACACCTTC.

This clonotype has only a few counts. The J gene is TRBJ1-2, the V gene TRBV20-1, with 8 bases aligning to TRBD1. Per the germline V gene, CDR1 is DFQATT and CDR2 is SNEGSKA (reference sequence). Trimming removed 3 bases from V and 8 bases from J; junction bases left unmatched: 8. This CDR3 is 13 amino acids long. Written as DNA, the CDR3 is TGCAGTGCTAGCCCCAGGGGGCCTGAGGGCTACACCTTC. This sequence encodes CSASPRGPEGYTF.

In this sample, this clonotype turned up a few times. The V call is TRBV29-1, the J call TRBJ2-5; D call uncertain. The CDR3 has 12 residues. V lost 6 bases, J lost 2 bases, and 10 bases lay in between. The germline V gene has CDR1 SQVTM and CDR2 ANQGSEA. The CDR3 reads CSVADGQETQYF. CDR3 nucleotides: TGCAGCGTCGCGGACGGACAAGAGACCCAGTACTTC.

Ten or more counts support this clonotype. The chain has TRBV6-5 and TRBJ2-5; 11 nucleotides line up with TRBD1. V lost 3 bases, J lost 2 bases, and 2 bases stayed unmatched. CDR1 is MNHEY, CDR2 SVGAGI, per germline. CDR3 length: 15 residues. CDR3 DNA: TGTGCCAGCAGTTATTGGGACAGGGGGCAAGAGACCCAGTACTTC. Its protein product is CASSYWDRGQETQYF.

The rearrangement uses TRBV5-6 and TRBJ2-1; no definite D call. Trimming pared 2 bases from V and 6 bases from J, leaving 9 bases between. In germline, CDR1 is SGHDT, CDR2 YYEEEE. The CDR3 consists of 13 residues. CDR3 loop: CASSFRQRNEQFF. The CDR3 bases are TGTGCCAGCAGCTTCAGGCAGCGCAATGAGCAGTTCTTC.

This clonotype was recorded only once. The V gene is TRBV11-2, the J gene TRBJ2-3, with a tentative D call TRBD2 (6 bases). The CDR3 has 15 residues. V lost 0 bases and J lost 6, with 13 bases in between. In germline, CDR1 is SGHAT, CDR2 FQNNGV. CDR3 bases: TGTGCCAGCAGCTTAGACGGGTCGGAGGGGGATACGCAGTATTTT. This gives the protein CASSLDGSEGDTQYF.

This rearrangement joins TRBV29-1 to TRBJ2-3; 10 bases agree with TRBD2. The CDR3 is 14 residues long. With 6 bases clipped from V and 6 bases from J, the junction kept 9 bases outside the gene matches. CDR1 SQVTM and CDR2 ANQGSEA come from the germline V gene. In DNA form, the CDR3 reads TGCAGCGTGGGGACTAGCGCCAGGTGGGATACGCAGTATTTT. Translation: CSVGTSARWDTQYF.

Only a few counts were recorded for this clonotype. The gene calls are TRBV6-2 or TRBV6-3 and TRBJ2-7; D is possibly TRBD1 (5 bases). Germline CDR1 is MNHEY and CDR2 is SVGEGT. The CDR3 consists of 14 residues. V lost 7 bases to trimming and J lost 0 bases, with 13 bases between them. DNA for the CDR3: TGTGCCAGCACCCCGACAGAGAGCTCCTACGAGCAGTACTTC. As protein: CASTPTESSYEQYF.

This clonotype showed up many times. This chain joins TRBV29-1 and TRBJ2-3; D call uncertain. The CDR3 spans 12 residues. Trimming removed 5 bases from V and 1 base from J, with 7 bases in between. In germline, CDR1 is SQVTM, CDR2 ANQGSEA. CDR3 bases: TGCAGCGTTCAAAGAGGCACAGATACGCAGTATTTT. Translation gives CSVQRGTDTQYF.

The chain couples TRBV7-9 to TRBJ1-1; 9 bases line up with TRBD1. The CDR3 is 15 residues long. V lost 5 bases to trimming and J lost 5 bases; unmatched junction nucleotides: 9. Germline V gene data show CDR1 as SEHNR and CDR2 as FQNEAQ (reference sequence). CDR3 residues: CASSPGTGSYTEAFF. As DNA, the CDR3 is TGTGCCAGCAGCCCTGGGACAGGGAGTTATACTGAAGCTTTCTTT.

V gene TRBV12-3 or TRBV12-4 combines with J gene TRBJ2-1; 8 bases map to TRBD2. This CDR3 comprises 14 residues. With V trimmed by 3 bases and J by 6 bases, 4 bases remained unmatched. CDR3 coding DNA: TGTGCCAGCAGTTTGGAGCGGGAGTTCAATGAGCAGTTCTTC. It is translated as CASSLEREFNEQFF.